The next 10 T cell receptor beta chains were all read from a single sample in a study of early stage breast cancer tumors. Method: immunoSEQ multiplex PCR; TCRdb's copy keeps in-frame clones and lacks some. The sample yields around 60,000 clones, about three quarters seen once. The specimen sequenced was blood. These receptors all come from a person younger than 45 with breast cancer.

This CDR3 reads CASSPGLAGGQNTQYF. Here the CDR3 DNA reads TGTGCCAGCAGCCCGGGACTAGCGGGAGGGCAAAATACGCAGTATTTT. V gene TRBV5-4 combines with J gene TRBJ2-3; 16 bases fit TRBD2. Unmatched junction bases numbered 6, after V lost 4 bases and J lost 7 bases. Per the germline V gene, CDR1 is SGHNT and CDR2 is YYREEE (reference sequence). This CDR3 is built from 16 residues.

This chain uses TRBV2 with TRBJ2-1; either TRBD1 or TRBD2 may supply D (6 bases each). V was shortened by 6 bases and J by 10 bases, with 13 bases between the two germline ends. The CDR3 length is 12 residues. Germline V gives CDR1 SNHLY, CDR2 FYNNEI. The chain's CDR3 is CASRARGDEQFF. Written as DNA, the CDR3 is TGTGCCAGCAGGGCTAGGGGGGACGAGCAGTTCTTC.

The chain recombines TRBV6-5 with TRBJ2-7; D unclear. This CDR3 is 15 amino acids long. Trimming took 0 bases from V and 4 from J, leaving 13 bases between them. Germline lookup yields CDR1 MNHEY and CDR2 SVGAGI. The CDR3 bases are TGTGCCAGCAGTTACTCACGGTCTATCCCATACGAGCAGTACTTC. Translation: CASSYSRSIPYEQYF.

This chain uses TRBV18 with TRBJ2-2; the D is unclear. The germline gives CDR1 KGHSH, CDR2 LQKENI. With 5 bases removed from V and 1 base from J, the gap between germline ends came to 8 bases. The CDR3 runs to 14 residues. This CDR3 reads CASSFGENTGELFF. The DNA of the CDR3 is TGTGCCAGCTCATTCGGCGAGAACACCGGGGAGCTGTTTTTT.

The V and J genes are TRBV29-1 and TRBJ1-1; D is ambiguous. Per germline, CDR1 SQVTM and CDR2 ANQGSEA. The CDR3 consists of 12 residues. V was cut by 4 bases and J by 1 base, with 7 bases left in between. DNA of the CDR3: TGCAGCGTTGGACGGGCGAACACTGAAGCTTTCTTT. Its translation is CSVGRANTEAFF.

The genes are TRBV4-1 and TRBJ1-4; D not certain. This CDR3 spans 15 amino acids. V was pared by 6 bases and J by 0 bases, with 11 bases between. CDR1 and CDR2 (germline): MGHRA, YSYEKL. The CDR3 region has the DNA TGCGCCAGCAGTGCGGCGTATTCAACTAATGAAAAACTGTTTTTT. Translated, it gives CASSAAYSTNEKLFF.

The V call is TRBV12-5, the J call TRBJ2-7; 7 bases align to TRBD2. The V segment lost 6 bases and the J segment 3 bases; nucleotides outside the gene matches: 14. CDR3 length: 16 residues. CDR1 is LGHNT, CDR2 FRNRAP, per germline. CDR3 in amino acids: CASGRGGRGLDYEQYF. CDR3 DNA sequence: TGTGCTAGTGGCCGGGGAGGGAGAGGTTTGGACTACGAGCAGTACTTC.

This CDR3 reads CASSTPGSGANVLTF. The CDR3 DNA reads as TGTGCCAGCAGCACCCCCGGATCTGGGGCCAACGTCCTGACTTTC. The chain joins TRBV11-2 to TRBJ2-6, with D unresolved. This CDR3 comprises 15 residues. The V gene's germline CDR1 is SGHAT and CDR2 FQNNGV. The germline V and J ends were trimmed by 5 bases and 1 base, with 9 bases remaining between them. Based on the CDR3 plus reference TRBV11-2 and TRBJ2-6, the full variable domain is EAGVAQSPRYKIIEKRQSVAFWCNPISGHATLYWYQQILGQGPKLLIQFQNNGVVDDSQLPKDRFSAERLKGVDSTLKIQPAKLEDSAVYLCASSTPGSGANVLTFGAGSRLTVL.

The rearrangement joins TRBV27 to TRBJ1-5, with D perhaps matching TRBD1 (6 bases). Germline lookup yields CDR1 MNHEY and CDR2 SMNVEV (reference sequence). There are 14 residues in the CDR3. Deletions cut 8 bases from V and 3 bases from J, with 14 bases between. CDR3 residues: CASGKGHSNQPQHF. As DNA, the CDR3 is TGTGCCAGCGGGAAGGGACACTCCAATCAGCCCCAGCATTTT.

The chain has TRBV5-1 and TRBJ2-3; no definite D call. The CDR3 totals 17 residues. From germline, CDR1 is SGHRS and CDR2 YFSETQ. V was clipped by 0 bases and J by 1 base, with 15 bases between them. The CDR3 here is CASSLGGGARGTDTQYF. The CDR3 DNA is TGCGCCAGCAGCTTGGGCGGTGGAGCACGCGGCACAGATACGCAGTATTTT.